A single sample is the source of the 3 T cell receptor beta chains below, sequenced in a study of OX40 agonist ivuxolimab in advanced cancers. Measured with immunoSEQ multiplex PCR; TCRdb has only the in-frame clones, and not every one. There are about 54,000 clones in the sample; roughly nine tenths occur only once, and roughly an eighth lies in the top ten. This sample comprised CD4+ or CD8+ T cells sorted from blood, obtained in a trial of the OX40 agonist ivuxolimab. The receptors here all came from an adult with an advanced solid tumor such as melanoma, head and neck, liver or kidney cancer.

V and J are TRBV11-3 and TRBJ1-2; perhaps TRBD1 as D (6 bases). The CDR3 has 12 amino acids. The V end was cut by 5 bases, the J end by 8 bases, with 12 bases between. CDR1 and CDR2 from the germline V gene are SGHNT and YENEEA. CDR3 in amino acids: CASSRGLDGYTF. The CDR3 nucleotides read TGTGCCAGCAGCCGGGGGCTTGACGGCTACACCTTC.

The V gene is TRBV4-3, the J gene TRBJ1-1; D is undetermined. This CDR3 comprises 12 residues. Germline lookup yields CDR1 LGHNA and CDR2 YSLEER. The V end was cut by 1 base, the J end by 1 base, with 1 base between. Here the CDR3 DNA reads TGCGCCAGCAGCCAAGCGAACACTGAAGCTTTCTTT. It is translated as CASSQANTEAFF.

The chain couples TRBV9 to TRBJ2-1; no clear D. CDR3 size: 15 residues. In germline, CDR1 is SGDLS, CDR2 YYNGEE. Trimming left V 6 bases short and J 0 bases short, with 13 bases between. The CDR3 protein is CASTRAVSSYNEQFF. The DNA for the CDR3 is TGTGCCAGCACCCGGGCAGTGAGCTCCTACAATGAGCAGTTCTTC.